The rows below give T cell receptor beta chains drawn from one sample of a study of shared clonotypes between healthy human individuals. Assay used: immunoSEQ multiplex PCR; TCRdb lists only in-frame clones, some missing. The data show around 500,000 clones, about 72% seen once. The sample was PBMCs. The receptors were sampled from a woman between 40 and 50 years old in good health. Some clones in this sample may be carry-over from other donors' samples. CDR3s include the opening cysteine and the closing phenylalanine or tryptophan. A D gene is named only where the DNA matches it firmly. Rows may omit the clone size; those that give it use once, few, many or a size class.

cdr3_length clone_size j_call d_call v_call cdr3_aa cdr3_nt
16 . TRBJ1-2 . TRBV7-8 CASSLRGRAANYGYTF TGTGCCAGCAGCTTAAGGGGAAGGGCAGCTAACTATGGCTACACCTTC
13 . TRBJ1-2 . TRBV27 CASSFPQNYGYTF TGTGCCAGCAGTTTCCCGCAGAACTATGGCTACACCTTC
14 few TRBJ2-7 . TRBV19 CASKVDHDSYEQYF TGTGCCAGTAAGGTGGATCATGATTCCTACGAGCAGTACTTC
13 . TRBJ1-4 . TRBV5-5 CASSLESEEKLFF TGTGCCAGCAGCTTGGAGTCCGAGGAAAAACTGTTTTTT
14 . TRBJ1-2 . TRBV27 CASKVVGASYGYTF TGTGCCAGCAAGGTAGTGGGGGCGTCGTATGGCTACACCTTC
17 . TRBJ2-5 TRBD2 TRBV7-2 CASSLAPVTSGSGTQYF TGTGCCAGCAGCTTAGCGCCGGTAACTAGCGGGAGCGGGACCCAGTACTTC
14 . TRBJ1-5 . TRBV28 CASSASDSNQPQHF TGTGCCAGCAGTGCCAGTGATAGCAATCAGCCCCAGCATTTT
14 . TRBJ2-7 . TRBV6-5 CASSYSKTVYEQYF TGTGCCAGCAGTTACTCGAAGACAGTCTACGAGCAGTACTTC
15 . TRBJ2-1 . TRBV7-9 CANSLVPEAYNGQFF TGTGCCAACAGCTTAGTTCCAGAGGCCTACAATGGGCAGTTCTTC
15 few TRBJ2-1 TRBD2 TRBV29-1 CSAGSSGSSVLGQFF TGCAGCGCTGGGTCTAGCGGGAGTTCTGTATTGGGGCAGTTCTTC
16 . TRBJ2-6 . TRBV11-3 CASSLLSGAGANVLTF TGTGCCAGCAGCTTACTGTCGGGAGCGGGGGCCAACGTCCTGACTTTC
11 . TRBJ2-7 . TRBV5-1 CASSLRDEQYF TGCGCCAGCAGCTTGAGAGACGAGCAGTACTTC
14 . TRBJ1-1 TRBD1 TRBV14 CASSLQGLGAEAFF TGTGCCAGCAGCCTACAGGGGTTGGGCGCTGAAGCTTTCTTT
14 . TRBJ2-5 . TRBV5-1 CASSLATAQETQYF TGCGCCAGCAGCTTGGCGACAGCCCAAGAGACCCAGTACTTC
14 . TRBJ1-2 . TRBV18 CASSPDDSFYGYTF TGTGCCAGCTCTCCAGACGACAGCTTCTATGGCTACACCTTC
13 . TRBJ2-4 . TRBV7-9 CASSLEAKNIQYF TGTGCCAGCAGCTTAGAGGCCAAAAACATTCAGTACTTC